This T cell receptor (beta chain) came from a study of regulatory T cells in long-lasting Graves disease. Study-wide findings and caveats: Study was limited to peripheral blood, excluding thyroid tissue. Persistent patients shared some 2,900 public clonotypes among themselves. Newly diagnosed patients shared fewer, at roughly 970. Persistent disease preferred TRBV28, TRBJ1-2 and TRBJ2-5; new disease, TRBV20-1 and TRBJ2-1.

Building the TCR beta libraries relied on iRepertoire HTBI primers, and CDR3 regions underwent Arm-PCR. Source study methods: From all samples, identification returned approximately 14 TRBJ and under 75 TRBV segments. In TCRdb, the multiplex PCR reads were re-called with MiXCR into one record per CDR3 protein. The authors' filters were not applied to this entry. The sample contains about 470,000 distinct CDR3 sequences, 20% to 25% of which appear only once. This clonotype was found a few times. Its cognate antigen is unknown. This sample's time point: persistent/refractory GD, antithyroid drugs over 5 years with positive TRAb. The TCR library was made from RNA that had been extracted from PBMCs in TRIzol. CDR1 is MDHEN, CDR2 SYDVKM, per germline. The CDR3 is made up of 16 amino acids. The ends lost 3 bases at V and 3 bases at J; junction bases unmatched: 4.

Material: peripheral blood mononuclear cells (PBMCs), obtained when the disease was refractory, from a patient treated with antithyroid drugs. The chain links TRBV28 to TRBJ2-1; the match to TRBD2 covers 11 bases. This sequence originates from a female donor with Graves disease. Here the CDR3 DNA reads TGTGCCAGCAGTTTTCGTACTAGCGGGAGCTACAATGAGCAGTTCTTC. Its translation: CASSFRTSGSYNEQFF.